The 5 T cell receptor beta chains below were found in one sample sequenced in a study of radiotherapy plus CTLA-4 blockade in lung cancer. Here immunoSEQ multiplex PCR was the method, and the copy in TCRdb shows in-frame clones only, minus some. Of about 32,000 clones listed, about four fifths are singletons. The material sequenced was peripheral blood, taken from a patient treated with radiotherapy plus ipilimumab. The receptors originated from a human donor with non-small cell lung cancer that progressed on radiotherapy plus ipilimumab.

This clone has just a few counts. The V and J genes are TRBV5-1 and TRBJ2-5; 10 nucleotides match TRBD2. Germline CDR1 SGHRS, CDR2 YFSETQ. The CDR3 consists of 17 residues. The V gene end was trimmed by 1 base and the J gene end by 0 bases; junction bases not matched to a gene: 6. The CDR3 DNA reads TGCGCCAGCAGCTTGATGGCGCTAGCGGGGGACCAAGAGACCCAGTACTTC. Its translation: CASSLMALAGDQETQYF.

The V call is TRBV6-4, the J call TRBJ2-7; 8 bases fit TRBD1. The CDR3 runs to 14 residues. CDR1 and CDR2 (germline): MRHNA, SNTAGT. With 7 bases clipped from V and 1 base from J, the junction kept 6 bases outside the gene matches. CDR3 region: CASTLGTGSYEQYF. The CDR3 coding sequence is TGTGCCAGCACCCTCGGGACAGGATCCTACGAGCAGTACTTC.

The chain recombines TRBV4-2 with TRBJ2-7; TRBD1 matches 7 bases. Trimming took 4 bases from V and 3 from J; bases not matched to a gene: 6. In germline, CDR1 is LGHNA, CDR2 YNFKEQ. The CDR3 is 14 residues long. The CDR3 nucleotides read TGTGCCAGCAGCCCCGGGGCAGGGGGCTACGAGCAGTACTTC. Its translation: CASSPGAGGYEQYF.

This chain connects TRBV5-1 to TRBJ2-6; TRBD1 is a possible D gene (5 bases). With 4 bases removed from V and 0 bases from J, the gap between germline ends came to 17 bases. This CDR3 has 18 residues. Germline CDR1 is SGHRS and CDR2 is YFSETQ. The DNA for the CDR3 is TGCGCCAGCAGCCCCCGGACACGTCTTAACTCTGGGGCCAACGTCCTGACTTTC. Its translation: CASSPRTRLNSGANVLTF.

The V call is TRBV18, the J call TRBJ1-1, with 7 bases fitting TRBD1. The CDR3 totals 13 residues. Germline CDR1 reads KGHSH; CDR2 reads LQKENI. V lost 8 bases to trimming and J lost 3 bases; unmatched junction nucleotides: 6. The CDR3 DNA is TGTGCCAGCCGACAGGGAAGGGACACTGAAGCTTTCTTT. It specifies CASRQGRDTEAFF.